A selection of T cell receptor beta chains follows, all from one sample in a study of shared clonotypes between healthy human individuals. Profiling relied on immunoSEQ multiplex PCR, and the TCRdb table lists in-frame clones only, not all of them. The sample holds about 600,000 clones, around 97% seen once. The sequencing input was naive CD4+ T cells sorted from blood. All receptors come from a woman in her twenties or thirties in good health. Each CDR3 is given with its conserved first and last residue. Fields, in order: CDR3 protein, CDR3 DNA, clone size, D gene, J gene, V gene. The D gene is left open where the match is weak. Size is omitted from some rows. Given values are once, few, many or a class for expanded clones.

CDR3 protein: CAWRGPAGGPSSYNEQFF
CDR3 DNA: TGTGCCTGGAGAGGTCCAGCGGGAGGCCCGAGCTCCTACAATGAGCAGTTCTTC
clone size: NA
D gene: TRBD2
J gene: TRBJ2-1
V gene: TRBV30

CDR3 protein: CASRSGQETQYF
CDR3 DNA: TGTGCCAGCAGAAGCGGGCAAGAGACCCAGTACTTC
clone size: NA
D gene: NA
J gene: TRBJ2-5
V gene: TRBV7-9

CDR3 protein: CASSQLKTPGYTF
CDR3 DNA: TGTGCCAGCAGCCAACTCAAGACCCCTGGCTACACCTTC
clone size: NA
D gene: NA
J gene: TRBJ1-2
V gene: TRBV4-2

CDR3 protein: CASSPIQGGHEQFF
CDR3 DNA: TGTGCCAGCTCACCTATCCAGGGTGGCCATGAGCAGTTCTTC
clone size: NA
D gene: NA
J gene: TRBJ2-1
V gene: TRBV18

CDR3 protein: CASSPRTGTEQYF
CDR3 DNA: TGTGCCAGCAGTCCTCGGACGGGTACGGAGCAGTACTTC
clone size: NA
D gene: NA
J gene: TRBJ2-7
V gene: TRBV28

CDR3 protein: CASSLAENWYTDTQYF
CDR3 DNA: TGCGCCAGCAGCTTGGCCGAGAATTGGTACACAGATACGCAGTATTTT
clone size: NA
D gene: NA
J gene: TRBJ2-3
V gene: TRBV5-1

CDR3 protein: CASSVQLGGYEQYF
CDR3 DNA: TGTGCCAGCAGCGTCCAGCTAGGGGGTTACGAGCAGTACTTC
clone size: once
D gene: NA
J gene: TRBJ2-7
V gene: TRBV7-6

CDR3 protein: CASSLQVIREALGEQFF
CDR3 DNA: TGTGCCAGCAGCTTACAAGTTATTCGGGAGGCCCTCGGAGAGCAGTTCTTC
clone size: NA
D gene: TRBD2
J gene: TRBJ2-1
V gene: TRBV7-9

CDR3 protein: CASSSGGTSFEETQYF
CDR3 DNA: TGTGCCAGCAGCTCCGGAGGGACCTCTTTTGAGGAGACCCAGTACTTC
clone size: NA
D gene: NA
J gene: TRBJ2-5
V gene: TRBV11-2

CDR3 protein: CATSHEVKPGNTIYF
CDR3 DNA: TGTGCCACCTCCCACGAGGTAAAGCCCGGAAACACCATATATTTT
clone size: NA
D gene: NA
J gene: TRBJ1-3
V gene: TRBV19

CDR3 protein: CATAAGGFIDEQFF
CDR3 DNA: TGTGCCACGGCAGCGGGAGGGTTTATCGATGAGCAGTTCTTC
clone size: NA
D gene: TRBD2
J gene: TRBJ2-1
V gene: TRBV6-5

CDR3 protein: CASSLQAGSNYEQYF
CDR3 DNA: TGCGCCAGCAGCTTGCAGGCGGGGTCAAACTACGAGCAGTACTTC
clone size: NA
D gene: NA
J gene: TRBJ2-7
V gene: TRBV5-1

CDR3 protein: CASSEIRGYEQYF
CDR3 DNA: TGCGCCAGCAGTGAGATCAGGGGCTACGAGCAGTACTTC
clone size: NA
D gene: NA
J gene: TRBJ2-7
V gene: TRBV10-2

CDR3 protein: CATPGLAGSGANVLTF
CDR3 DNA: TGTGCCACCCCGGGACTAGCGGGGTCTGGGGCCAACGTCCTGACTTTC
clone size: NA
D gene: TRBD2
J gene: TRBJ2-6
V gene: TRBV7-9

CDR3 protein: CAWSAGRYNEQFF
CDR3 DNA: TGTGCCTGGAGTGCAGGCCGATACAATGAGCAGTTCTTC
clone size: NA
D gene: NA
J gene: TRBJ2-1
V gene: TRBV30

CDR3 protein: CASSPPGGPSQNTGELFF
CDR3 DNA: TGTGCCAGCTCACCACCGGGGGGCCCCAGCCAGAACACCGGGGAGCTGTTTTTT
clone size: NA
D gene: NA
J gene: TRBJ2-2
V gene: TRBV18

CDR3 protein: CASSPDQGRTEAFF
CDR3 DNA: TGTGCCAGCTCACCGGATCAGGGGAGGACTGAAGCTTTCTTT
clone size: NA
D gene: NA
J gene: TRBJ1-1
V gene: TRBV18

CDR3 protein: CASSFVAPRDGELFF
CDR3 DNA: TGTGCCAGCAGTTTTGTGGCGCCCCGGGATGGGGAGCTGTTTTTT
clone size: NA
D gene: NA
J gene: TRBJ2-2
V gene: TRBV28

CDR3 protein: CASSELAGVAGELFF
CDR3 DNA: TGTGCCAGCAGTGAACTAGCGGGAGTGGCCGGGGAGCTGTTTTTT
clone size: once
D gene: TRBD2
J gene: TRBJ2-2
V gene: TRBV2

CDR3 protein: CASSPGRYYEQYF
CDR3 DNA: TGCGCCAGCAGCCCGGGACGGTACTACGAGCAGTACTTC
clone size: NA
D gene: NA
J gene: TRBJ2-7
V gene: TRBV5-1

CDR3 protein: CASKRGRGPGDEQFF
CDR3 DNA: TGCGCCAGCAAACGCGGGAGGGGGCCGGGGGATGAGCAGTTCTTC
clone size: NA
D gene: TRBD2
J gene: TRBJ2-1
V gene: TRBV10-1

CDR3 protein: CASSPSGSYNEQFF
CDR3 DNA: TGTGCCAGCAGCCCCAGCGGGAGCTACAATGAGCAGTTCTTC
clone size: NA
D gene: TRBD2
J gene: TRBJ2-1
V gene: TRBV11-2

CDR3 protein: CASYRVSAEAFF
CDR3 DNA: TGTGCCAGCTACAGGGTGAGTGCTGAAGCTTTCTTT
clone size: NA
D gene: NA
J gene: TRBJ1-1
V gene: TRBV6-1

CDR3 protein: CASRGEGTQYF
CDR3 DNA: TGCGCCAGCAGAGGGGAAGGTACGCAGTATTTT
clone size: NA
D gene: NA
J gene: TRBJ2-3
V gene: TRBV5-1

CDR3 protein: CASRSNQPQHF
CDR3 DNA: TGTGCCAGCAGGAGTAATCAGCCCCAGCATTTT
clone size: NA
D gene: NA
J gene: TRBJ1-5
V gene: TRBV6-1

CDR3 protein: CASSLGAAIYNEQFF
CDR3 DNA: TGTGCCAGCAGCTTGGGCGCGGCTATCTACAATGAGCAGTTCTTC
clone size: NA
D gene: NA
J gene: TRBJ2-1
V gene: TRBV5-4

CDR3 protein: CASSRRSEGGNTIYF
CDR3 DNA: TGTGCCAGCTCGAGGAGGTCGGAGGGTGGAAACACCATATATTTT
clone size: NA
D gene: NA
J gene: TRBJ1-3
V gene: TRBV6-6

CDR3 protein: CASSPSTNYGYTF
CDR3 DNA: TGTGCCAGCAGTCCTAGTACTAACTATGGCTACACCTTC
clone size: NA
D gene: NA
J gene: TRBJ1-2
V gene: TRBV6-5

CDR3 protein: CASRDYRGANYGYTF
CDR3 DNA: TGCGCCAGCAGGGATTACAGGGGCGCTAACTATGGCTACACCTTC
clone size: NA
D gene: TRBD1
J gene: TRBJ1-2
V gene: TRBV4-1

CDR3 protein: CASSFRDLISNTEAFF
CDR3 DNA: TGTGCCAGCAGCTTCCGGGACTTGATTTCGAACACTGAAGCTTTCTTT
clone size: NA
D gene: NA
J gene: TRBJ1-1
V gene: TRBV7-8

CDR3 protein: CASSSGDSPNLGYTF
CDR3 DNA: TGTGCCAGCAGCTCAGGGGACAGTCCTAATCTTGGCTACACCTTC
clone size: NA
D gene: TRBD1
J gene: TRBJ1-2
V gene: TRBV7-9

CDR3 protein: CASMILPGSGNTEAFF
CDR3 DNA: TGTGCCAGCATGATCCTTCCAGGCTCGGGGAACACTGAAGCTTTCTTT
clone size: NA
D gene: NA
J gene: TRBJ1-1
V gene: TRBV7-2

CDR3 protein: CATSRDRRGGYTF
CDR3 DNA: TGTGCCACCAGCCGCGACCGGAGGGGCGGCTACACCTTC
clone size: NA
D gene: NA
J gene: TRBJ1-2
V gene: TRBV15

CDR3 protein: CASRHLAGEWDTQYF
CDR3 DNA: TGCGCCAGCAGACATCTAGCGGGAGAATGGGATACGCAGTATTTT
clone size: NA
D gene: TRBD2
J gene: TRBJ2-3
V gene: TRBV4-1

CDR3 protein: CATSRDTSTGELFF
CDR3 DNA: TGTGCCACCAGCAGAGATACTAGCACCGGGGAGCTGTTTTTT
clone size: NA
D gene: NA
J gene: TRBJ2-2
V gene: TRBV15

CDR3 protein: CASSPRLAGLPSSYEQYF
CDR3 DNA: TGTGCCAGTAGTCCGAGACTAGCGGGTCTACCAAGCTCCTACGAGCAGTACTTC
clone size: NA
D gene: TRBD2
J gene: TRBJ2-7
V gene: TRBV19

CDR3 protein: CASSFTSGSSYEQYF
CDR3 DNA: TGTGCCAGCAGCTTTACTAGCGGAAGCTCCTACGAGCAGTACTTC
clone size: once
D gene: TRBD2
J gene: TRBJ2-7
V gene: TRBV7-9

CDR3 protein: CASSPPGQGAREAFF
CDR3 DNA: TGTGCCAGCTCACCACCAGGACAGGGGGCGCGTGAAGCTTTCTTT
clone size: once
D gene: TRBD1
J gene: TRBJ1-1
V gene: TRBV18

CDR3 protein: CASSIVFGLAGGPRNEQYF
CDR3 DNA: TGTGCCAGCTCGATCGTCTTCGGCCTAGCGGGAGGGCCGAGGAACGAGCAGTACTTC
clone size: NA
D gene: TRBD2
J gene: TRBJ2-7
V gene: TRBV18

CDR3 protein: CASSRGRVTSEKLFF
CDR3 DNA: TGTGCCAGTAGTAGGGGCAGGGTGACTTCTGAAAAACTGTTTTTT
clone size: NA
D gene: NA
J gene: TRBJ1-4
V gene: TRBV19

CDR3 protein: CASTRLGYEQFF
CDR3 DNA: TGTGCCAGCACCAGACTTGGGTATGAGCAGTTCTTC
clone size: NA
D gene: NA
J gene: TRBJ2-1
V gene: TRBV6-1

CDR3 protein: CASSLAGLAGGDEQFF
CDR3 DNA: TGCGCCAGCAGCTTGGCGGGACTAGCGGGTGGCGATGAGCAGTTCTTC
clone size: NA
D gene: TRBD2
J gene: TRBJ2-1
V gene: TRBV5-1

CDR3 protein: CSASGHYEQYF
CDR3 DNA: TGCAGTGCTAGTGGCCACTACGAGCAGTACTTC
clone size: few
D gene: NA
J gene: TRBJ2-7
V gene: TRBV20-1

CDR3 protein: CASSSAGETYEQYF
CDR3 DNA: TGTGCCAGCAGCTCCGCTGGGGAAACCTACGAGCAGTACTTC
clone size: NA
D gene: NA
J gene: TRBJ2-7
V gene: TRBV28

CDR3 protein: CASSPPGTNTGELFF
CDR3 DNA: TGTGCCAGCAGTCCACCCGGAACGAACACCGGGGAGCTGTTTTTT
clone size: NA
D gene: NA
J gene: TRBJ2-2
V gene: TRBV6-5

CDR3 protein: CASSLDSGVRTDTQYF
CDR3 DNA: TGTGCCAGCAGCTTGGATAGCGGAGTGCGGACAGATACGCAGTATTTT
clone size: NA
D gene: NA
J gene: TRBJ2-3
V gene: TRBV5-8

CDR3 protein: CASSYSTLRGPYEQYF
CDR3 DNA: TGTGCCAGCAGTTACTCGACTCTGCGGGGGCCATACGAGCAGTACTTC
clone size: NA
D gene: NA
J gene: TRBJ2-7
V gene: TRBV6-5

CDR3 protein: CASSLGNEQFF
CDR3 DNA: TGTGCCAGCAGCTTAGGCAATGAGCAGTTCTTC
clone size: NA
D gene: NA
J gene: TRBJ2-1
V gene: TRBV7-9

CDR3 protein: CSVDRAMNTEAFF
CDR3 DNA: TGCAGCGTCGACAGGGCCATGAACACTGAAGCTTTCTTT
clone size: once
D gene: TRBD1
J gene: TRBJ1-1
V gene: TRBV29-1

CDR3 protein: CASKGTVYQPQHF
CDR3 DNA: TGTGCCAGCAAGGGGACCGTGTATCAGCCCCAGCATTTT
clone size: NA
D gene: NA
J gene: TRBJ1-5
V gene: TRBV2

CDR3 protein: CASTRWDRGSNTEAFF
CDR3 DNA: TGTGCCAGTACGAGATGGGACAGGGGTTCGAACACTGAAGCTTTCTTT
clone size: once
D gene: TRBD1
J gene: TRBJ1-1
V gene: TRBV19

CDR3 protein: CASSSWTGGVEKLFF
CDR3 DNA: TGTGCCAGCAGCTCATGGACAGGGGGGGTGGAAAAACTGTTTTTT
clone size: NA
D gene: TRBD1
J gene: TRBJ1-4
V gene: TRBV13

CDR3 protein: CASSAGGQGRYNEQFF
CDR3 DNA: TGTGCCAGCAGCGCGGGGGGACAGGGTCGCTACAATGAGCAGTTCTTC
clone size: NA
D gene: TRBD1
J gene: TRBJ2-1
V gene: TRBV9

CDR3 protein: CASSLERFGTQYF
CDR3 DNA: TGTGCCAGCAGCTTAGAACGTTTCGGGACCCAGTACTTC
clone size: NA
D gene: NA
J gene: TRBJ2-5
V gene: TRBV7-2

CDR3 protein: CASSHLLAGLLKTGELFF
CDR3 DNA: TGCGCCAGCAGCCACCTACTAGCGGGCCTTCTAAAAACCGGGGAGCTGTTTTTT
clone size: NA
D gene: TRBD2
J gene: TRBJ2-2
V gene: TRBV4-1

CDR3 protein: CASRQPGQGSYGYTF
CDR3 DNA: TGTGCCAGCCGTCAACCAGGACAGGGGTCCTATGGCTACACCTTC
clone size: NA
D gene: TRBD1
J gene: TRBJ1-2
V gene: TRBV28

CDR3 protein: CASSITGGQETQYF
CDR3 DNA: TGTGCCAGTAGTATTACGGGAGGGCAAGAGACCCAGTACTTC
clone size: NA
D gene: TRBD2
J gene: TRBJ2-5
V gene: TRBV19

CDR3 protein: CASSQEGGSSYNEQFF
CDR3 DNA: TGCGCCAGCAGCCAAGAAGGCGGGAGCTCCTACAATGAGCAGTTCTTC
clone size: NA
D gene: TRBD2
J gene: TRBJ2-1
V gene: TRBV4-1